This T cell receptor beta chain was recovered during a study of cytomegalovirus exposure and HLA in healthy donors. This clone occurred a few times. Its target is unknown. Germline-derived CDR1 and CDR2 are MNHNY and SVGAGI (reference sequence). Losses at the gene ends were 0 bases for V and 3 bases for J; bases not matched to a gene: 7. The CDR3 runs 16 residues. General study findings and limits: Later analysis identified about 18,000 TCR beta sequences associated with HLA alleles, using a false discovery rate threshold of 0.05.

The PCR had 60 Vbeta and 13 Jbeta primers. Measured with immunoSEQ multiplex PCR; TCRdb has only the in-frame clones, and not every one. The sample consists of approximately 60,000 clones, roughly 83% of them appearing once. The sequenced sample was PBMCs. The receptor was derived from a man younger than 40 in good health and CMV-seronegative. The V call is TRBV6-6, the J call TRBJ1-1; 7 nucleotides line up with TRBD1. CDR3 in amino acids: CASSYSITGEDTEAFF. The CDR3 DNA sequence: TGTGCCAGCAGTTACTCGATAACAGGGGAGGACACTGAAGCTTTCTTT.